This T cell receptor beta chain derives from a study of blood T cell repertoires in COVID-19. The CDR3 loop spans 16 amino acids. V lost 0 bases and J lost 3; bases outside the gene matches: 3. CDR1 is SGDLS and CDR2 is YYNGEE in the germline V gene. Repertoires were generated with immunoSEQ multiplex PCR, while TCRdb's copy carries only in-frame clones and drops some. Among about 280,000 clones listed, approximately 88% were seen once. The sample was peripheral blood. V usage is TRBV9 and J usage is TRBJ2-2, with 9 bases that match TRBD2. The TCR originated in a man aged 18 to 35 with active or convalescent COVID-19. CDR3: CASSVGIAGDTGELFF. As DNA, the CDR3 is TGTGCCAGCAGCGTAGGAATAGCGGGAGACACCGGGGAGCTGTTTTTT.